These T cell receptor beta chains were read from a single sample in a study of sequential checkpoint blockade in melanoma. Profiled with immunoSEQ multiplex PCR; TCRdb holds only in-frame clones, not every one. The sample lists approximately 6,000 clones, roughly two fifths occurring once. Sequencing used tumor tissue (inferred from file names), obtained from a patient given nivolumab and ipilimumab in sequence. These receptor sequences come from a human donor with melanoma. The CDR3 runs from the conserved cysteine through the conserved F or W. D genes are given only for firm matches. Rows may omit the clone size; those that give it use once, few, many or a size class.

>TRBJ2-6|.|TRBV5-1|.
TGCGCCAGCAGCTGGGGGAGCAGGTTCTCTGGGGCCAACGTCCTGACTTTC
CASSWGSRFSGANVLTF
>TRBJ2-7|TRBD1|TRBV9|few
TGTGCCAGCAGCGCCGACAGGGCCTCCTACGAGCAGTACTTC
CASSADRASYEQYF
>TRBJ2-1|.|TRBV11-3|large
TGTGCCAGCAGCTTAAAACTGGCCGGGGACCATGAGCAGTTCTTC
CASSLKLAGDHEQFF
>TRBJ2-3|TRBD2|TRBV5-1|.
TGCGCCAGCAGCTTCGGGAGGGAGGCAGATACGCAGTATTTT
CASSFGREADTQYF
>TRBJ1-5|.|TRBV19|.
TGTGCCAGTACGGAGTCGAGGGCTAGGCAGCCCCAGCATTTT
CASTESRARQPQHF
>TRBJ2-6|TRBD1|TRBV11-3|few
TGTGCCAGCAGGACAGGGTCGGCTGGGGCCAACGTCCTGACTTTC
CASRTGSAGANVLTF
>TRBJ2-2|.|TRBV7-7|few
TGTGCCAGCAGCCAACAGGGTCGAAACACCGGGGAGCTGTTTTTT
CASSQQGRNTGELFF
>TRBJ2-1|.|TRBV6-8|.
TGTGCCAGCGCGTTGGGGGGAGGCAATGAGCAGTTCTTC
CASALGGGNEQFF
>TRBJ2-7|TRBD2|TRBV10-3|.
TGTGCCATCAGTGGACTAGCGGAGGGGTACGAGCAGTACTTC
CAISGLAEGYEQYF
>TRBJ1-5|.|TRBV4-1|.
TGCGCCAGCAGCCAAGATTCGGGGGGTGAGCCCCAGCATTTT
CASSQDSGGEPQHF
>TRBJ2-7|TRBD2|TRBV6-4|few
TGTGCCATCAGTGTCACTAGCGGGAGGCACGAGCAGTACTTC
CAISVTSGRHEQYF
>TRBJ2-1|TRBD2|TRBV28|.
TGTGCCAGCAGTTTGAGACTAGCCTCCTACAATGAGCAGTTCTTC
CASSLRLASYNEQFF
>TRBJ2-5|TRBD2|TRBV10-2|.
TGCGCCAGCAGTGAGTCGGGGCTAGCGGGAGGCGCGCGTCGGGAGACCCAGTACTTC
CASSESGLAGGARRETQYF
>TRBJ2-7|TRBD2|TRBV6-1|.
TGTGCCAGCAGTGAAGCCAGCCTAGCGGGAGGGCGGGAGCAGTACTTC
CASSEASLAGGREQYF
>TRBJ1-1|.|TRBV9|few
TGTGCCAGCAGCGTAGGTTGGGCAGGGATGAACACTGAAGCTTTCTTT
CASSVGWAGMNTEAFF
>TRBJ2-2|TRBD1|TRBV6-8|.
TGTGCCATCAGGAACAGGGGGCGAACCGGGGAGCTGTTTTTT
CAIRNRGRTGELFF
>TRBJ2-2|.|TRBV18|.
TGTGCCAGCTCACCACCGGTTAAGACAATCAACACCGGGGAGCTGTTTTTT
CASSPPVKTINTGELFF
>TRBJ1-1|.|TRBV10-3|.
TGTGCCAGCGAATATATGCGGAACACTGAAGCTTTCTTT
CASEYMRNTEAFF
>TRBJ2-1|.|TRBV7-5|.
TGTGCCAGCTGCGCATCTACAGGGCGCAATGAGCAGTTCTTC
CASCASTGRNEQFF
>TRBJ2-7|.|TRBV19|.
TGTGCCAGTGCCGGGACTCCTACCTACGAGCAGTACTTC
CASAGTPTYEQYF
>TRBJ1-1|.|TRBV6-8|.
TGTGCCAGCAGTTACTCGACTTGGGATTCCGCTTTCTTT
CASSYSTWDSAFF
>TRBJ2-3|.|TRBV1|.
TGCGCCAGCAGCCATGCTAGCGGAGGGAGGGATACGCAGTATTTT
CASSHASGGRDTQYF
>TRBJ1-2|.|TRBV6-8|few
TGTGCCAGCAGTTTGGACAGCTCTAACTATGGCTACACCTTC
CASSLDSSNYGYTF
>TRBJ1-1|.|TRBV14|few
TGTGCCAGCAGCCAAGGGGGCTCATTTTCGGCTTTCTTT
CASSQGGSFSAFF
>TRBJ2-2|.|TRBV10-1|.
TGCGCCAGCAGTGAGTCTCAACCGGGAGAAGGAGTCGGGGAGCTGTTTTTT
CASSESQPGEGVGELFF
>TRBJ2-1|.|TRBV28|.
TGTGCCAGCAGTACCCCCGGGGGAGCAGCCTACAATGAGCAGTTCTTC
CASSTPGGAAYNEQFF
>TRBJ1-4|.|TRBV30|.
TGTGCCTGGAGTCCAAGGCTTTTTGCAACTAATGAAAAACTGTTTTTT
CAWSPRLFATNEKLFF
>TRBJ2-3|TRBD2|TRBV5-1|.
TGCGCCAGCAGCTTGGCGGCTAGCGGGAGCTCAGATACGCAGTATTTT
CASSLAASGSSDTQYF
>TRBJ1-2|.|TRBV9|few
TGTGCCAGCAGCGTAGCTGAGGGGACTAACTATGGCTACACCTTC
CASSVAEGTNYGYTF
>TRBJ1-2|.|TRBV19|.
TGTGCCAGTAGTGTGAGGGGATATGGCTACACCTTC
CASSVRGYGYTF
>TRBJ2-2|.|TRBV30|once
TGTGCCTGGAGTGTATTGGGGCAGGGTAGCGGGGAGCTGTTTTTT
CAWSVLGQGSGELFF
>TRBJ1-3|TRBD1|TRBV9|.
TGTGCCAGCAGCCCACGAACGAGCGGACAGGGCGGCACCATATATTTT
CASSPRTSGQGGTIYF
>TRBJ2-7|.|TRBV5-1|once
TGCGCCAGCAGCTTGTGGCAGGGCCCTTCCTACGAGCAGTACTTC
CASSLWQGPSYEQYF
>TRBJ2-1|TRBD2|TRBV30|.
TGTGGAATCGGGACTAAGTCCTACAATGAGCAGTTCTTC
CGIGTKSYNEQFF
>TRBJ1-4|.|TRBV30|.
TGTGCCTGGAGTGCCGGCCGTGGGGAGTTTGCTAATGAAAAACTGTTTTTT
CAWSAGRGEFANEKLFF
>TRBJ2-7|.|TRBV7-4|.
TGTGCCAGCAGGAGGCGGGTCGCCTACGAGCAGTACTTC
CASRRRVAYEQYF
>TRBJ2-1|TRBD2|TRBV19|.
TGTGCCAGTAGTATAGTAGCGGGAGGGTCGGATGAGCAGTTCTTC
CASSIVAGGSDEQFF
>TRBJ2-7|.|TRBV7-1|few
TGTGCCAGCAGCTTAGCCGTCTCCAGCTCCTACGAGCAGTACTTC
CASSLAVSSSYEQYF
>TRBJ1-1|.|TRBV19|.
TGTGCCAGTAGTAAGCGGGGGACTGAAGCTTTCTTT
CASSKRGTEAFF
>TRBJ2-3|TRBD2|TRBV6-8|many
TGTGCCAGCAGTTCCCTGAATAGCGGGATCGCAGATACGCAGTATTTT
CASSSLNSGIADTQYF
>TRBJ2-3|TRBD2|TRBV11-3|medium-sized
TGTGCCAGCAGACGGGAGGTCACTAGCACAGATACGCAGTATTTT
CASRREVTSTDTQYF
>TRBJ1-2|.|TRBV2|.
TGTGCCAGCAGGGACGGAAACTATGGCTACACCTTC
CASRDGNYGYTF
>TRBJ2-3|.|TRBV6-9|.
TGTGCCATCAGTAGCCGGGAGCTGAGGCCAGATACGCAGTATTTT
CAISSRELRPDTQYF
>TRBJ1-1|.|TRBV30|.
TGTGCCTGGAGTGTCTATACTAAGACTGAAGCTTTCTTT
CAWSVYTKTEAFF